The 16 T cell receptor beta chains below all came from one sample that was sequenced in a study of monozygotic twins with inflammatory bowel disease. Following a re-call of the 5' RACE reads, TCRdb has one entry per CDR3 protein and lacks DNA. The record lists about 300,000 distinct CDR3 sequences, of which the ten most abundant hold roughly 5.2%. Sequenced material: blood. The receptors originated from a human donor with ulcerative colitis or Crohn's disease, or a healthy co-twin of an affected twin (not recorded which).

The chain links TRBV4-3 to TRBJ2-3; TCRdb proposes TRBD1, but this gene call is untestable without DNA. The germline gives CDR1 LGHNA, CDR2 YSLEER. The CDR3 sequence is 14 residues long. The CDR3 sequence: CASSQRVGQGYLYF.

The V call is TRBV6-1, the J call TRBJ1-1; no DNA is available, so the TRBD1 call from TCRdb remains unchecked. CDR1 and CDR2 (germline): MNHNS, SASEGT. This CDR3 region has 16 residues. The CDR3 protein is CASRPSLGGRGQRAFF.

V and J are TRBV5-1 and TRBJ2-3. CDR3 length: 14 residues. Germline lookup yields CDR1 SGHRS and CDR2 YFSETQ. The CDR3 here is CASRLPSPPDTQYF. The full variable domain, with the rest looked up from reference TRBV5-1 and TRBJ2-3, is KAGVTQTPRYLIKTRGQQVTLSCSPISGHRSVSWYQQTPGQGLQFLFEYFSETQRNKGNFPGRFSGRQFSNSRSEMNVSTLELGDSALYLCASRLPSPPDTQYFGPGTRLTVL.

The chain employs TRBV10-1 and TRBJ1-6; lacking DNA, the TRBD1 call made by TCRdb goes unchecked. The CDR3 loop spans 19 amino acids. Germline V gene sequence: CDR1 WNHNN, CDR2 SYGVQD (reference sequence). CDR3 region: CASSERGTGRSMPNSPLHF.

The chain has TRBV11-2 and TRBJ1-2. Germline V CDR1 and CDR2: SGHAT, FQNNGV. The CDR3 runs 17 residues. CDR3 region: CASSLRTQWSSNYGYTF.

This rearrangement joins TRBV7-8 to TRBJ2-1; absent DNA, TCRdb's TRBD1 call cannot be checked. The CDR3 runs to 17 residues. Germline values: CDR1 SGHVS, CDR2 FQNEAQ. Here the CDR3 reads CASSFLSIGTGGNEQFF.

This chain's CDR3 is CASSSGGAGTSSYNEQFF. The chain combines TRBV28 with TRBJ2-1; the TCRdb D gene call, TRBD2, has no DNA to confirm it. The germline CDR1 and CDR2 sequences are MDHEN and SYDVKM. The CDR3 length is 18 residues.

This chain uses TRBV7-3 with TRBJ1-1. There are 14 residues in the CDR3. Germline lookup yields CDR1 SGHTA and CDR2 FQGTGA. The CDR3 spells CASSYSGFEGEAFF.

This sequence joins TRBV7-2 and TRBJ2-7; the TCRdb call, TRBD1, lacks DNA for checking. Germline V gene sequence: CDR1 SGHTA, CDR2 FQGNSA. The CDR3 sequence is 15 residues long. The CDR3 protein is CASSAKTGPTYEQYF. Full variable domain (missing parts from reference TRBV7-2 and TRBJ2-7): GAGVSQSPSNKVTEKGKDVELRCDPISGHTALYWYRQSLGQGLEFLIYFQGNSAPDKSGLPSDRFSAERTGGSVSTLTIQRTQQEDSAVYLCASSAKTGPTYEQYFGPGTRLTVT.

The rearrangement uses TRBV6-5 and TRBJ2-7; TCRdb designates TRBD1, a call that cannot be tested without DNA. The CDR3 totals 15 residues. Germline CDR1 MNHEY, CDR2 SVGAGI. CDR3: CASSYASGGRSVQYF.

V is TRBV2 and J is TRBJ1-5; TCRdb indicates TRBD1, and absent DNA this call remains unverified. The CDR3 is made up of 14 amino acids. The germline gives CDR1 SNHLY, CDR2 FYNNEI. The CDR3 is CASSFEQGNQPQHF.

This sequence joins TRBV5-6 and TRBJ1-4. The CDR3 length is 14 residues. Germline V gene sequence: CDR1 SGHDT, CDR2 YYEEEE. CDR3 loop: CASSPRFGVGKLFF.

The CDR3 sequence: CASSAGQRGPGELFF. The rearrangement uses TRBV9 and TRBJ2-2. CDR1 is SGDLS and CDR2 is YYNGEE in the germline V gene. The CDR3 totals 15 residues.

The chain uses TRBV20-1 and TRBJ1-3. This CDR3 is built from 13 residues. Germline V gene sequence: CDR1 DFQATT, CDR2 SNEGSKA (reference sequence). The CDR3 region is CSAIYNSGNTIYF.

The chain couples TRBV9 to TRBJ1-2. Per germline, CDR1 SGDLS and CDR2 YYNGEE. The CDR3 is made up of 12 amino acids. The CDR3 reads CASSEDSYGYTF.

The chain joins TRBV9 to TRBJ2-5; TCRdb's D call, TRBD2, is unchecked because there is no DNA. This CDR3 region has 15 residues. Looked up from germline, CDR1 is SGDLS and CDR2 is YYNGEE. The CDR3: CASSVAAGLGETQYF.